A selection of T cell receptor beta chains follows, all from one sample in a study of control samples from healthy donors and cancer patients. Measured with immunoSEQ multiplex PCR; TCRdb has only the in-frame clones, and not every one. This sample has some 150,000 clones, with 75% to 95% found just once. Sequencing was performed on blood. These receptors were collected from a man between 25 and 39 years old in good health. Each CDR3 is given with its conserved first and last residue. The order of the fields is J gene, D gene, V gene, clone size, CDR3 protein, CDR3 DNA. D genes are given only for firm matches. Only some rows state a clone size, as once, few, many or a class for expanded clones.

j_call: TRBJ1-2; d_call: -; v_call: TRBV7-6; clone_size: -; cdr3_aa: CASSLAEGVHGYTF; cdr3_nt: TGTGCCAGCAGCTTAGCGGAGGGTGTACATGGCTACACCTTC
j_call: TRBJ2-7; d_call: -; v_call: TRBV5-4; clone_size: once; cdr3_aa: CASSSTGRPGEQYF; cdr3_nt: TGTGCCAGCAGCTCGACAGGGAGGCCTGGCGAGCAGTACTTC
j_call: TRBJ2-1; d_call: TRBD1; v_call: TRBV6-1; clone_size: -; cdr3_aa: CASSEKGRQGASYNEQFF; cdr3_nt: TGTGCCAGCAGTGAAAAAGGCCGACAGGGGGCCTCCTACAATGAGCAGTTCTTC
j_call: TRBJ2-1; d_call: TRBD2; v_call: TRBV29-1; clone_size: -; cdr3_aa: CSVDRLAGENEQFF; cdr3_nt: TGCAGCGTGGACCGACTAGCGGGGGAAAATGAGCAGTTCTTC
j_call: TRBJ2-7; d_call: TRBD2; v_call: TRBV5-1; clone_size: once; cdr3_aa: CASSDGRAYEQYF; cdr3_nt: TGCGCCAGCAGCGATGGGAGGGCCTACGAGCAGTACTTC
j_call: TRBJ1-2; d_call: TRBD1; v_call: TRBV19; clone_size: -; cdr3_aa: CASMIRWGQGEDYGYTF; cdr3_nt: TGTGCCAGTATGATTCGATGGGGACAGGGTGAAGACTATGGCTACACCTTC
j_call: TRBJ2-1; d_call: -; v_call: TRBV27; clone_size: -; cdr3_aa: CASSFVGSGLEQFF; cdr3_nt: TGTGCCAGCAGTTTTGTGGGATCTGGGCTCGAGCAGTTCTTC
j_call: TRBJ2-7; d_call: -; v_call: TRBV7-9; clone_size: -; cdr3_aa: CASSTIGQETYEQYF; cdr3_nt: TGTGCCAGCAGCACCATCGGGCAGGAGACCTACGAGCAGTACTTC
j_call: TRBJ1-1; d_call: TRBD1; v_call: TRBV10-3; clone_size: -; cdr3_aa: CAIARDRGPNTEAFF; cdr3_nt: TGTGCCATCGCGCGGGACAGGGGGCCGAACACTGAAGCTTTCTTT
j_call: TRBJ2-2; d_call: -; v_call: TRBV19; clone_size: -; cdr3_aa: CASSIWGELFF; cdr3_nt: TGTGCCAGTAGTATTTGGGGGGAGCTGTTTTTT
j_call: TRBJ2-1; d_call: -; v_call: TRBV7-2; clone_size: -; cdr3_aa: CASSLSMARNEQFF; cdr3_nt: TGTGCCAGCAGCTTATCAATGGCGAGAAATGAGCAGTTCTTC
j_call: TRBJ1-2; d_call: -; v_call: TRBV2; clone_size: -; cdr3_aa: CASIRTYYGYTF; cdr3_nt: TGTGCCAGCATTCGGACGTACTATGGCTACACCTTC
j_call: TRBJ2-3; d_call: -; v_call: TRBV30; clone_size: -; cdr3_aa: CAWSASVTDTQYF; cdr3_nt: TGTGCCTGGAGTGCCTCTGTGACAGATACGCAGTATTTT
j_call: TRBJ2-7; d_call: -; v_call: TRBV27; clone_size: -; cdr3_aa: CASSPSIVHEQYF; cdr3_nt: TGTGCCAGCAGTCCTTCCATTGTCCACGAGCAGTACTTC
j_call: TRBJ2-3; d_call: TRBD2; v_call: TRBV9; clone_size: -; cdr3_aa: CASSVVSGGTDTQYF; cdr3_nt: TGTGCCAGCAGCGTAGTTAGCGGGGGCACAGATACGCAGTATTTT
j_call: TRBJ2-1; d_call: TRBD1; v_call: TRBV2; clone_size: -; cdr3_aa: CASSPRMDRLNNEQFF; cdr3_nt: TGTGCCAGCAGTCCCCGGATGGACAGGCTAAACAATGAGCAGTTCTTC
j_call: TRBJ1-1; d_call: -; v_call: TRBV9; clone_size: -; cdr3_aa: CASSEGGGTEAFF; cdr3_nt: TGTGCCAGCAGCGAGGGAGGGGGCACTGAAGCTTTCTTT
j_call: TRBJ2-3; d_call: -; v_call: TRBV7-9; clone_size: -; cdr3_aa: CASELLGYGTDTQYF; cdr3_nt: TGTGCCAGCGAGCTCCTGGGGTACGGCACAGATACGCAGTATTTT
j_call: TRBJ1-1; d_call: -; v_call: TRBV7-2; clone_size: -; cdr3_aa: CATEYRASMNTEAFF; cdr3_nt: TGTGCCACTGAATACAGGGCAAGCATGAACACTGAAGCTTTCTTT
j_call: TRBJ1-2; d_call: TRBD1; v_call: TRBV27; clone_size: -; cdr3_aa: CASRRTGDGYTF; cdr3_nt: TGTGCCAGCAGGAGGACAGGGGATGGCTACACCTTC
j_call: TRBJ1-6; d_call: TRBD1; v_call: TRBV5-6; clone_size: -; cdr3_aa: CASSLVIQTGADSPLHF; cdr3_nt: TGTGCCAGCAGCTTGGTAATCCAGACAGGGGCTGATTCACCCCTCCACTTT
j_call: TRBJ2-1; d_call: TRBD1; v_call: TRBV15; clone_size: -; cdr3_aa: CATSRSRTGIHNEQFF; cdr3_nt: TGTGCCACCAGCAGATCCAGGACAGGGATACACAATGAGCAGTTCTTC
j_call: TRBJ1-6; d_call: -; v_call: TRBV5-4; clone_size: -; cdr3_aa: CASSLDGLEGSPLHF; cdr3_nt: TGTGCCAGCAGCTTGGATGGTCTTGAAGGATCACCCCTCCACTTT
j_call: TRBJ1-2; d_call: -; v_call: TRBV30; clone_size: -; cdr3_aa: CAWEGMDSTVYGYTF; cdr3_nt: TGTGCCTGGGAGGGGATGGACTCAACCGTCTACGGCTACACCTTC
j_call: TRBJ2-3; d_call: TRBD2; v_call: TRBV7-2; clone_size: once; cdr3_aa: CASSLNGAGGPDTQYF; cdr3_nt: TGTGCCAGCAGCTTAAATGGGGCGGGGGGCCCAGATACGCAGTATTTT